The sample holds one count of the clone carrying this TCR beta chain. This specimen belongs to a study of blood T cell repertoires in COVID-19. The assay was immunoSEQ multiplex PCR, and TCRdb's table has in-frame clones only and misses some. The repertoire holds about 100,000 clones, with more than 90% as singletons. This CDR3 has 13 residues. The V end lost 5 bases, the J end lost 8 bases, and 15 bases lay between the germline ends. CDR1 is PRHDT and CDR2 is FYEKMQ in the germline V gene (reference sequence). This TCR derives from a man between 18 and 29 years old with acute or convalescent COVID-19. The specimen sequenced was peripheral blood. This chain links TRBV13 with TRBJ1-1, with D hard to call. The CDR3 region is CASSPSYGGEAFF. CDR3 DNA: TGTGCCAGCAGCCCATCATATGGAGGCGAAGCTTTCTTT.